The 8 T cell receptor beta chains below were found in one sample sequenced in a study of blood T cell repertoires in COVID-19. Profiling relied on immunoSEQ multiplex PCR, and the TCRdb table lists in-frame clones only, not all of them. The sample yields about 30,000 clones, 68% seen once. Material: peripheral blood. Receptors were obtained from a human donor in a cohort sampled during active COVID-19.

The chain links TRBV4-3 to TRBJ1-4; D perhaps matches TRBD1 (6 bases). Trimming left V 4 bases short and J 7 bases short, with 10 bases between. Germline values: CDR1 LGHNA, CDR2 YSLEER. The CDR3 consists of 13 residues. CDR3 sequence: CASSLGAGEKLFF. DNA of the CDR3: TGCGCCAGCAGCCTGGGGGCCGGTGAAAAACTGTTTTTT.

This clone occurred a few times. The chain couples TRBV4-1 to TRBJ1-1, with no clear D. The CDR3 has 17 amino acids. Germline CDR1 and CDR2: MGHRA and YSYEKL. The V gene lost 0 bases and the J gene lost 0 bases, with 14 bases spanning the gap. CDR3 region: CASSQDLYRTLNTEAFF. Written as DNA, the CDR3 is TGCGCCAGCAGCCAAGACCTATATAGGACTTTGAACACTGAAGCTTTCTTT.

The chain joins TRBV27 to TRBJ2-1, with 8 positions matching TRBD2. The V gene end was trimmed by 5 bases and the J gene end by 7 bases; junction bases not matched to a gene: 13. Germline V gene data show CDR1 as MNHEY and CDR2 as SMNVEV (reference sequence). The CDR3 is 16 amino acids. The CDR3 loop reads CASSHDYAGGQNEQFF. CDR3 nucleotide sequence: TGTGCCAGCAGTCATGACTATGCGGGGGGACAAAATGAGCAGTTCTTC.

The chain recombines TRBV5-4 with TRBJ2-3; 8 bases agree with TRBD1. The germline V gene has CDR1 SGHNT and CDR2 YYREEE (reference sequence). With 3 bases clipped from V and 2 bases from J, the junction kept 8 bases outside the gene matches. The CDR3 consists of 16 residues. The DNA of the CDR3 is TGTGCCAGCAGCTCTCGACAGGGGATCTACACAGATACGCAGTATTTT. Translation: CASSSRQGIYTDTQYF.

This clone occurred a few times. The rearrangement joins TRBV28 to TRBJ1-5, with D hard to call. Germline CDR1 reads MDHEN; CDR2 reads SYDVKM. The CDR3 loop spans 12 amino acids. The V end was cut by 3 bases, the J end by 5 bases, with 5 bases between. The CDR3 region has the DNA TGTGCCAGCAGTTTGAGCCATCAGCCCCAGCATTTT. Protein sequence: CASSLSHQPQHF. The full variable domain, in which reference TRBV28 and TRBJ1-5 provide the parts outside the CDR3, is DVKVTQSSRYLVKRTGEKVFLECVQDMDHENMFWYRQDPGLGLRLIYFSYDVKMKEKGDIPEGYSVSREKKERFSLILESASTNQTSMYLCASSLSHQPQHFGDGTRLSIL.

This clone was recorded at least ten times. The CDR3 loop reads CASSLGRTDTQYF. The CDR3 DNA follows: TGTGCCAGCAGCTTAGGGCGCACAGATACGCAGTATTTT. The chain links TRBV7-6 to TRBJ2-3; D is undetermined. The germline V and J ends were trimmed by 1 base and 1 base, with 3 bases remaining between them. Germline loops: CDR1 SGHVS, CDR2 FNYEAQ. The CDR3 contains 13 residues.

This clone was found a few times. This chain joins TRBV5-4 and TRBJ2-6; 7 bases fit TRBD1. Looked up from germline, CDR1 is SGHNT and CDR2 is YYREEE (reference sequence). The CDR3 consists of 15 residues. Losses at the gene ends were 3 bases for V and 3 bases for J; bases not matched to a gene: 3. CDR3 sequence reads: CASSSTGVGANVLTF. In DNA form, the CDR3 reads TGTGCCAGCAGCTCCACAGGGGTTGGGGCCAACGTCCTGACTTTC.

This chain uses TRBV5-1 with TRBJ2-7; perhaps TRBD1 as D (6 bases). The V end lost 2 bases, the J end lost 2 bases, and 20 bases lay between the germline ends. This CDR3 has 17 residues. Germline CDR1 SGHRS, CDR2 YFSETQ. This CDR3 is CASSFDRQGLLTYEQYF. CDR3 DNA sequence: TGCGCCAGCAGCTTCGACAGGCAGGGGCTTTTAACCTACGAGCAGTACTTC.